Shown below are 29 T cell receptor beta chains from a single sample sequenced in a study of blood T cell repertoires in COVID-19. The protocol was immunoSEQ multiplex PCR, while the TCRdb copy is restricted to in-frame clones and leaves out a portion. The table shows around 68,000 clones, with about 81% occurring only once. Input material: peripheral blood. The receptors stem from a human donor in a cohort sampled during active COVID-19.

The chain joins TRBV28 to TRBJ2-3, with no clear D. Deletions cut 3 bases from V and 9 bases from J, with 7 bases between. Germline-derived CDR1 and CDR2 are MDHEN and SYDVKM. This CDR3 has 11 amino acids. In nucleotides, the CDR3 is TGTGCCAGCAGTTTGACCGGGACGCAGTATTTT. Residues: CASSLTGTQYF.

This chain links TRBV5-6 with TRBJ2-7, with D unclear. This CDR3 has 14 residues. CDR1 is SGHDT and CDR2 is YYEEEE in the germline V gene. Between the trimmed V and J ends, which lost 2 bases and 1 base, there was a span of 10 bases. CDR3 sequence: CASSFTSRSYEQYF. CDR3 coding DNA: TGTGCCAGCAGCTTTACGAGTCGTTCCTACGAGCAGTACTTC.

This sequence joins TRBV10-3 and TRBJ2-1; 7 bases match TRBD2. This CDR3 has 15 residues. Trimming at V came to 4 bases and at J to 7 bases, leaving 10 bases not matched to a gene. The germline gives CDR1 ENHRY, CDR2 SYGVKD. The DNA of the CDR3 is TGTGCCATCAGTGGTGGGACTACAACGGGGAATGAGCAGTTCTTC. Translated: CAISGGTTTGNEQFF.

This chain connects TRBV6-1 to TRBJ2-2, with 7 positions matching TRBD1. J lost 6 bases, V lost 2 bases, and 6 bases had no gene match. Germline V gives CDR1 MNHNS, CDR2 SASEGT. This CDR3 has 15 residues. CDR3 amino acids: CASSEPNRGAGELFF. The CDR3 nucleotides are TGTGCCAGCAGTGAACCCAACAGGGGTGCCGGGGAGCTGTTTTTT.

The chain recombines TRBV18 with TRBJ2-2, with D possibly matching TRBD1 (7 bases). Trimming cost V 1 base and J 0 bases, with 12 bases left between them. The CDR3 sequence is 17 residues long. The V gene's germline CDR1 is KGHSH and CDR2 LQKENI. The CDR3: CASSPRAGGTNTGELFF. For the CDR3, the DNA is TGTGCCAGCTCACCACGGGCAGGGGGGACGAACACCGGGGAGCTGTTTTTT.

This clone was detected only once. This sequence joins TRBV2 and TRBJ2-1; TRBD1 is a possible D gene (6 bases). Deletions cut 7 bases from V and 3 bases from J, with 10 bases between. This CDR3 spans 13 amino acids. CDR1 is SNHLY and CDR2 is FYNNEI in the germline V gene. This CDR3 is CASKQGLYNEQFF. In DNA form, the CDR3 reads TGTGCCAGCAAACAGGGCCTCTACAATGAGCAGTTCTTC.

The V gene is TRBV24-1, the J gene TRBJ1-2; 8 nucleotides match TRBD1. With V trimmed by 4 bases and J by 7 bases, 7 bases remained unmatched. CDR3 length: 14 residues. CDR1 is KGHDR and CDR2 is SFDVKD in the germline V gene. CDR3 sequence (DNA): TGTGCCACCAGTGACGAAACGACAGGGGCTGGCTACACCTTC. It encodes CATSDETTGAGYTF.

The genes are TRBV27 and TRBJ2-7, with 9 bases matching TRBD2. CDR3 length: 14 amino acids. Germline V gives CDR1 MNHEY, CDR2 SMNVEV (reference sequence). V was clipped by 4 bases and J by 7 bases; unmatched bases: 8. CDR3: CASSSLAGVGEQYF. In DNA, the CDR3 is TGTGCCAGCAGTTCGTTAGCGGGAGTGGGAGAGCAGTACTTC.

The CDR3 sequence is CASSSPPSTGLLDTQYF. The DNA of the CDR3 is TGTGCCAGCAGTTCCCCCCCCTCCACCGGGTTATTAGATACGCAGTATTTT. This chain joins TRBV28 and TRBJ2-3; the D is unclear. The CDR3 has 17 amino acids. The germline V gene encodes CDR1 MDHEN and CDR2 SYDVKM. The germline V and J ends were trimmed by 4 bases and 5 bases, with 22 bases remaining between them.

This clone appeared once. The rearrangement uses TRBV5-4 and TRBJ2-1; TRBD2 matches 7 bases. This CDR3 has 16 residues. Germline assignment: CDR1 SGHNT and CDR2 YYREEE (reference sequence). With V trimmed by 0 bases and J by 5 bases, 8 bases remained unmatched. The CDR3: CASSLGPGGVNNEQFF. The CDR3 nucleotides read TGTGCCAGCAGCTTGGGCCCGGGAGGAGTTAACAATGAGCAGTTCTTC.

The rearrangement links TRBV7-2 to TRBJ2-6; possible D gene TRBD2, 7 bases. This CDR3 is built from 15 residues. Germline V lookup: CDR1 SGHTA, CDR2 FQGNSA. V gave up 8 bases and J gave up 2 bases, with 13 bases separating them. The CDR3 sequence is CASAPGGPGANVLTF. The CDR3 nucleotides are TGTGCCAGCGCCCCCGGGGGGCCTGGGGCCAACGTCCTGACTTTC. The full variable domain, its missing parts supplied by reference TRBV7-2 and TRBJ2-6, is GAGVSQSPSNKVTEKGKDVELRCDPISGHTALYWYRQSLGQGLEFLIYFQGNSAPDKSGLPSDRFSAERTGGSVSTLTIQRTQQEDSAVYLCASAPGGPGANVLTFGAGSRLTVL.

This clone was observed a single time. The J gene is TRBJ2-3, the V gene TRBV28; possibly TRBD2 for D (5 bases). The CDR3 sequence is 11 residues long. CDR1 MDHEN and CDR2 SYDVKM come from the germline V gene. Trimming pared 3 bases from V and 8 bases from J, leaving 6 bases between. Written as DNA, the CDR3 is TGTGCCAGCAGTTTCGAGGGTACGCAGTATTTT. It encodes CASSFEGTQYF.

This clone counts as medium-sized. The chain combines TRBV2 with TRBJ2-7, with 9 bases aligning to TRBD1. Germline V CDR1 and CDR2: SNHLY, FYNNEI. This CDR3 has 16 amino acids. V dropped 8 bases and J dropped 2; count of bases not matched to a gene: 13. The CDR3 DNA sequence: TGTGCCAGCGGGCCCGGGACAGGGCCTGGGGCCTACGAGCAGTACTTC. This translates into CASGPGTGPGAYEQYF.

The genes are TRBV6-2 or TRBV6-3 and TRBJ2-5; 8 nucleotides agree with TRBD1. Germline V gene sequence: CDR1 MNHEY, CDR2 SVGEGT. After removal of 6 bases from V and 7 bases from J, the junction contained 16 bases not matched to a gene. The CDR3 consists of 16 residues. Here the CDR3 DNA reads TGTGCCAGCAGCCCCCAGCAGACAGGGGTATTGGGGACCCAGTACTTC. Translated: CASSPQQTGVLGTQYF.

The chain links TRBV7-6 to TRBJ2-3, with 9 bases aligning to TRBD2. The CDR3 contains 16 residues. The ends lost 7 bases at V and 3 bases at J; junction bases unmatched: 11. CDR1 and CDR2 from the germline V gene are SGHVS and FNYEAQ. CDR3 bases: TGTGCCAGCACCAAGGGGGCGGGAGGGCCTACAGATACGCAGTATTTT. This encodes CASTKGAGGPTDTQYF. Full variable domain (rest looked up from reference TRBV7-6 and TRBJ2-3): GAGVSQSPRYKVTKRGQDVALRCDPISGHVSLYWYRQALGQGPEFLTYFNYEAQQDKSGLPNDRFSAERPEGSISTLTIQRTEQRDSAMYRCASTKGAGGPTDTQYFGPGTRLTVL.

This chain uses TRBV15 with TRBJ2-3; 9 bases are shared with TRBD2. This CDR3 is 17 amino acids long. V dropped 0 bases and J dropped 0; count of bases not matched to a gene: 4. Germline V gene data show CDR1 as LNHNV and CDR2 as YYDKDF (reference sequence). CDR3 bases: TGTGCCACCAGCAGAGATCGCCTAGCGGGAAGCACAGATACGCAGTATTTT. Translating it yields CATSRDRLAGSTDTQYF.

Here the CDR3 reads CASSLGRDYEQYF. The CDR3 nucleotides read TGTGCCAGCAGCTTAGGTAGAGATTACGAGCAGTACTTC. The chain carries TRBV7-3 and TRBJ2-7; no firm D call. Germline CDR1 and CDR2: SGHTA and FQGTGA. The CDR3 is 13 residues long. Trimming shortened V by 2 bases and J by 4 bases, and 9 bases separated the two germline ends.

V and J are TRBV4-1 and TRBJ1-1; D remains ambiguous. The V gene's germline CDR1 is MGHRA and CDR2 YSYEKL. The length of the CDR3 is 15 residues. Trimming took off 1 base at V and 6 bases at J, with 15 bases between the two ends. The CDR3 sequence: CASSQGVWRGPEAFF. Written as DNA, the CDR3 is TGCGCCAGCAGCCAAGGGGTGTGGAGAGGCCCTGAAGCTTTCTTT.

This clone was recorded once. V gene TRBV11-2 combines with J gene TRBJ2-3, with D perhaps matching TRBD2 (5 bases). Germline CDR1 SGHAT, CDR2 FQNNGV. This CDR3 has 16 residues. Trimming cost V 1 base and J 2 bases, with 13 bases left between them. CDR3 in DNA: TGTGCCAGCAGCTTAGTAGGCGGGCTATTCACAGATACGCAGTATTTT. This gives the protein CASSLVGGLFTDTQYF.

There are a few counts of this clone. The chain links TRBV6-1 to TRBJ1-6; 8 nucleotides agree with TRBD1. J lost 8 bases, V lost 3 bases, and 9 bases had no gene match. This CDR3 region has 16 residues. Germline CDR1 MNHNS, CDR2 SASEGT. In DNA form, the CDR3 reads TGTGCCAGCAGTGATCGGGACAGGTCGTACCATTCACCCCTCCACTTT. It translates to CASSDRDRSYHSPLHF.

This sequence joins TRBV27 and TRBJ1-1; 9 nucleotides agree with TRBD1. CDR1 and CDR2 (germline): MNHEY, SMNVEV (reference sequence). The CDR3 consists of 16 residues. J lost 5 bases, V lost 7 bases, and 14 bases had no gene match. CDR3 region: CASTPGRDRVYTEAFF. CDR3 nucleotide sequence: TGTGCCAGCACCCCCGGCCGGGACAGGGTGTATACTGAAGCTTTCTTT.

The V call is TRBV11-2, the J call TRBJ2-5; 8 nucleotides agree with TRBD1. From germline, CDR1 is SGHAT and CDR2 FQNNGV. The CDR3 is 17 amino acids. Trimming cost V 4 bases and J 1 base; bases outside gene matches: 11. The CDR3 DNA is TGTGCCAGCAGCTCAGGACAGGGAGGACGGTCCCAAGAGACCCAGTACTTC. It translates to CASSSGQGGRSQETQYF.

The chain joins TRBV10-3 to TRBJ2-1; no reliable D call. CDR3 size: 15 residues. CDR1 is ENHRY and CDR2 is SYGVKD in the germline V gene. V was clipped by 0 bases and J by 0 bases, with 6 bases between them. This CDR3 is CAISESESSYNEQFF. The CDR3 DNA sequence: TGTGCCATCAGTGAGTCCGAGAGCTCCTACAATGAGCAGTTCTTC.

V usage is TRBV30 and J usage is TRBJ2-5; a possible D gene is TRBD2 (6 bases). Trimming pared 2 bases from V and 4 bases from J, leaving 17 bases between. The CDR3 is 15 amino acids. Germline values: CDR1 GTSNPN, CDR2 SVGIG (reference sequence). Written as DNA, the CDR3 is TGTGCCTGGAGTACATGGGCTAGCGTGTTAGAGACCCAGTACTTC. Encoded protein: CAWSTWASVLETQYF.

This clone was seen a few times. J is TRBJ2-7 and V is TRBV12-3 or TRBV12-4; TRBD2 agrees at 7 bases. After removal of 1 base from V and 3 bases from J, the junction contained 0 bases not matched to a gene. This CDR3 spans 13 amino acids. CDR3 nucleotide sequence: TGTGCCAGCAGTTTAGGGGAGGGCTACGAGCAGTACTTC. Residues: CASSLGEGYEQYF.

This clone was counted a single time. The chain's CDR3 is CASSLGEGMGTGELFF. The CDR3 DNA reads as TGCGCCAGCAGCCTCGGGGAGGGTATGGGCACCGGGGAGCTGTTTTTT. The gene calls are TRBV4-1 and TRBJ2-2, with 7 bases aligning to TRBD2. CDR1 is MGHRA, CDR2 YSYEKL, per germline. This CDR3 region has 16 residues. V was clipped by 4 bases and J by 4 bases; unmatched bases: 9.

J is TRBJ1-6 and V is TRBV27; D gene unclear. This CDR3 contains 16 residues. V lost 5 bases to trimming and J lost 4 bases, with 15 bases between them. Per the germline V gene, CDR1 is MNHEY and CDR2 is SMNVEV (reference sequence). Here the CDR3 DNA reads TGTGCCAGCAGTCTAAGCGGACTGCTGTATAATTCACCCCTCCACTTT. Translating gives CASSLSGLLYNSPLHF.

The CDR3 DNA follows: TGCAGCGGCAGGATGACGGGGGGACGGGAGACCCAGTACTTC. Its translation is CSGRMTGGRETQYF. The V and J genes are TRBV29-1 and TRBJ2-5; 7 nucleotides line up with TRBD2. CDR3 length: 14 residues. Unmatched junction bases numbered 13, after V lost 7 bases and J lost 5 bases. Per the germline V gene, CDR1 is SQVTM and CDR2 is ANQGSEA.

The V gene is TRBV6-1, the J gene TRBJ1-5; 8 bases are shared with TRBD1. CDR1 MNHNS and CDR2 SASEGT come from the germline V gene. The CDR3 sequence is 17 residues long. V lost 1 base, J lost 6 bases, and 11 bases stayed unmatched. The CDR3 nucleotides are TGTGCCAGCAGTGAAGAGGTGTCAGGGGGCGCCGGTCAGCCCCAGCATTTT. It codes for CASSEEVSGGAGQPQHF.